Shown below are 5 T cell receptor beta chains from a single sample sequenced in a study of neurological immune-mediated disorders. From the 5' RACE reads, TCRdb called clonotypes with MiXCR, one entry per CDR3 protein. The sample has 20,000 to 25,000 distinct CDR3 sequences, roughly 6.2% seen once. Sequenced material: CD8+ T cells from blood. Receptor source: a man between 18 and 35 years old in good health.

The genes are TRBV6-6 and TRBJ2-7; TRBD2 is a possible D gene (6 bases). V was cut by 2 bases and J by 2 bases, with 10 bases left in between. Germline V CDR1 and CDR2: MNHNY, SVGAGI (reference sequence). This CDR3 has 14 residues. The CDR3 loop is CASSYRDLAYEQYF. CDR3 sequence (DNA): TGTGCCAGCAGTTACAGGGACTTGGCCTACGAGCAGTACTTC.

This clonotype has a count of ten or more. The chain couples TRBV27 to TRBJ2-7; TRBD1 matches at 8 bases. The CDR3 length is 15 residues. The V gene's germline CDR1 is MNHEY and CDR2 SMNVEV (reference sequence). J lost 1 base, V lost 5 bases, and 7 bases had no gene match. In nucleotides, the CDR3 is TGTGCCAGCAGTCGAGCACAGGGGGGATCCTACGAGCAGTACTTC. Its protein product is CASSRAQGGSYEQYF.

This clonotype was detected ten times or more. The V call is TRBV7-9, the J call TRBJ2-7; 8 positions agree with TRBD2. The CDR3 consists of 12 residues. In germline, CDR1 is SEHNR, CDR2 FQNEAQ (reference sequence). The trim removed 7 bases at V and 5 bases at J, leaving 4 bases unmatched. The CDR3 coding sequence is TGTGCCAGCACCCGGGGGGGCGACGAGCAGTACTTC. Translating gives CASTRGGDEQYF.

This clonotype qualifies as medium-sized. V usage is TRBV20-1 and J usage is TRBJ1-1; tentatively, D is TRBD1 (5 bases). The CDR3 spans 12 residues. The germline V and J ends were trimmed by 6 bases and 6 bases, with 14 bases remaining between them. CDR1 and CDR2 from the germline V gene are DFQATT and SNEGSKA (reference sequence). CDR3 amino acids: CSATAWDAEAFF. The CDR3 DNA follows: TGCAGTGCCACCGCGTGGGACGCTGAAGCTTTCTTT.

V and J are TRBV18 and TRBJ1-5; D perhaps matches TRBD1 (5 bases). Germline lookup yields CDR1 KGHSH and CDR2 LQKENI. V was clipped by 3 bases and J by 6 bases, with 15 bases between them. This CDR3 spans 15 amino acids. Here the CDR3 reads CASSPSMDKFQPQHF. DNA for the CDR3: TGTGCCAGCTCACCTTCCATGGACAAGTTTCAGCCCCAGCATTTT.